The 20 T cell receptor beta chains given below trace back to one sample, sequenced in a study of T-cell reconstitution after alpha-beta-depleted transplantation in children. For TCRbeta, the library was prepared with unique molecular identifiers. TCRdb reprocessed the PCR reads via MiXCR and lists one record per CDR3 protein. Of 700,000 to 850,000 distinct CDR3 sequences in the sample, approximately 15% are singletons; the top ten hold under 6%. The sequencing here drew on PBMCs, mostly from graft donor cells, taken 360 days after TCRalphabeta/CD19-depleted stem cell transplant. The source of these receptors is a male patient between 10 and 17 years old who had a stem cell transplant for acute lymphoblastic leukemia, so the T cells may come from the graft donor.

About this clonotype itself: An end of the junction differs from the germline gene, which may be a read error. The chain recombines TRBV5-1 with TRBJ2-5; 7 bases fit TRBD1. Germline V gene data show CDR1 as SGHRS and CDR2 as YFSETQ. This CDR3 comprises 14 residues. The CDR3 DNA follows: TGCGACAGCAGCTACCCTAGACAGGGTGAGACCCAGTACTTC. Protein sequence: CDSSYPRQGETQYF.

This clonotype was counted at least ten times. The genes are TRBV7-3 and TRBJ1-4; D not certain. V was shortened by 0 bases and J by 6 bases, with 5 bases between the two germline ends. The CDR3 totals 13 residues. The V gene's germline CDR1 is SGHTA and CDR2 FQGTGA. CDR3 DNA sequence: TGTGCCAGCAGCTTAACGCCAGATGAAAAACTGTTTTTT. Translation gives CASSLTPDEKLFF.

The V call is TRBV9, the J call TRBJ2-7, with 7 bases lining up with TRBD1. This CDR3 has 17 residues. The germline gives CDR1 SGDLS, CDR2 YYNGEE. V dropped 0 bases and J dropped 4; count of bases not matched to a gene: 13. The DNA of the CDR3 is TGTGCCAGCAGCGTAGACACCGGGACAGTCTCCCAATACGAGCAGTACTTC. Amino acid sequence: CASSVDTGTVSQYEQYF.

There are many counts of this clonotype. J is TRBJ2-1 and V is TRBV29-1; D is ambiguous. This CDR3 is 12 amino acids long. Germline V lookup: CDR1 SQVTM, CDR2 ANQGSEA. V was trimmed by 3 bases and J by 4 bases, leaving 7 bases between them. This chain's CDR3 is CSVEAYYNEQFF. The CDR3 DNA reads as TGCAGCGTTGAGGCTTATTACAATGAGCAGTTCTTC.

There are a few counts of this clonotype. V gene TRBV19 combines with J gene TRBJ2-2, with D perhaps matching TRBD2 (7 bases). Germline values: CDR1 LNHDA, CDR2 SQIVND (reference sequence). The CDR3 loop spans 14 amino acids. V was shortened by 7 bases and J by 7 bases, with 16 bases between the two germline ends. For the CDR3, the DNA is TGTGCCAGTACATCGCCGGGGGGCAGCGGGGAGCTGTTTTTT. Translating gives CASTSPGGSGELFF.

This clonotype was detected a few times. The chain is built from TRBV20-1 and TRBJ2-1; no firm D call. CDR3 length: 13 residues. V was clipped by 6 bases and J by 7 bases, with 16 bases between them. CDR1 DFQATT and CDR2 SNEGSKA come from the germline V gene (reference sequence). The CDR3 DNA reads TGCAGTGCCGAAGCCGTAGATGGGAATGAGCAGTTCTTC. This codes for CSAEAVDGNEQFF.

This clonotype was seen only a few times. CDR3 amino acids: CASSYRPGQVGEQYF. CDR3 in DNA: TGTGCCAGCAGTTACCGACCGGGACAGGTGGGCGAGCAGTACTTC. The chain recombines TRBV6-5 with TRBJ2-7; 8 nucleotides align to TRBD1. V lost 2 bases to trimming and J lost 6 bases; unmatched junction nucleotides: 9. The CDR3 is 15 amino acids. Looked up from germline, CDR1 is MNHEY and CDR2 is SVGAGI.

The V call is TRBV24-1, the J call TRBJ2-5; no clear D gene. Germline V gene sequence: CDR1 KGHDR, CDR2 SFDVKD. The CDR3 length is 10 residues. V lost 9 bases and J 2 bases, leaving 3 bases between the germline ends. For the CDR3, the DNA is TGTGCCACCCTACAAGAGACCCAGTACTTC. Translating it yields CATLQETQYF.

This clonotype appeared once. The V call is TRBV18, the J call TRBJ2-3, with D possibly being TRBD2 (6 bases). V shed 0 bases and J shed 1 base, with 11 bases lying between them. Germline-derived CDR1 and CDR2 are KGHSH and LQKENI. The CDR3 is made up of 16 amino acids. CDR3 sequence reads: CASSPPLGLGTDTQYF. In nucleotides, the CDR3 is TGTGCCAGCTCACCACCGTTGGGACTCGGCACAGATACGCAGTATTTT.

This chain joins TRBV24-1 and TRBJ2-5; tentatively, D is TRBD1 (7 bases). The CDR3 extends over 18 amino acids. Per germline, CDR1 KGHDR and CDR2 SFDVKD. Trimming took 0 bases from V and 4 from J, leaving 20 bases between them. In DNA form, the CDR3 reads TGTGCCACCAGTGATTTGAAATACAGGGGAAACGGGGGAGAGACCCAGTACTTC. As protein: CATSDLKYRGNGGETQYF.

The V gene is TRBV15, the J gene TRBJ2-5; TRBD1 matches at 9 bases. CDR3 length: 16 residues. Losses at the gene ends were 0 bases for V and 6 bases for J; bases not matched to a gene: 8. Germline CDR1 LNHNV, CDR2 YYDKDF (reference sequence). CDR3 loop: CATSRDSGTGQKTQYF. In DNA, the CDR3 is TGTGCCACCAGCAGAGACTCCGGGACAGGGCAAAAGACCCAGTACTTC.

This chain joins TRBV7-9 and TRBJ2-3, with 9 bases fitting TRBD1. Germline V lookup: CDR1 SEHNR, CDR2 FQNEAQ (reference sequence). The junction had 10 bases not matched to a gene; V was cut back by 3 bases and J by 6 bases. The CDR3 covers 16 residues. This CDR3 reads CASSFTGTGTSDTQYF. Here the CDR3 DNA reads TGTGCCAGCAGCTTCACCGGGACAGGGACCAGCGATACGCAGTATTTT.

This clonotype was observed many times. The gene calls are TRBV20-1 and TRBJ2-7; 8 bases are a match to TRBD2. CDR1 and CDR2 from the germline V gene are DFQATT and SNEGSKA (reference sequence). V shed 3 bases and J 4 bases; nucleotides not matched to a gene: 8. This CDR3 is built from 14 residues. CDR3 in amino acids: CSARPGGHKYEQYF. CDR3 in DNA: TGCAGTGCTAGGCCGGGAGGGCATAAGTACGAGCAGTACTTC.

The gene calls are TRBV20-1 and TRBJ2-1; 8 nucleotides agree with TRBD2. Germline CDR1 reads DFQATT; CDR2 reads SNEGSKA (reference sequence). CDR3 size: 15 residues. The J segment lost 7 bases and the V segment lost 3 bases, leaving 11 bases of the junction unmatched. In DNA form, the CDR3 reads TGCAGTGCTAGGACCTGGCGGGAGGTAGGAAATGAGCAGTTCTTC. Its translation is CSARTWREVGNEQFF.

This clonotype was observed many times. The rearrangement links TRBV12-3 or TRBV12-4 to TRBJ2-2; 7 bases align to TRBD2. Trimming at V came to 1 base and at J to 1 base, leaving 6 bases not matched to a gene. This CDR3 has 17 residues. As DNA, the CDR3 is TGTGCCAGCAGTTTAGGGGGGGGGTTCCAGAACACCGGGGAGCTGTTTTTT. Residues: CASSLGGGFQNTGELFF.

V and J are TRBV4-2 and TRBJ2-1; D remains ambiguous. This CDR3 comprises 14 residues. Trimming pared 0 bases from V and 7 bases from J, leaving 10 bases between. In germline, CDR1 is LGHNA, CDR2 YNFKEQ. The CDR3 DNA reads as TGTGCCAGCAGCCAAGACGGCACACATAATGAGCAGTTCTTC. It specifies CASSQDGTHNEQFF.

This clonotype was detected only once. This chain joins TRBV7-2 and TRBJ2-6; D unresolved. V was clipped by 0 bases and J by 2 bases, with 14 bases between them. Germline V gene data show CDR1 as SGHTA and CDR2 as FQGNSA. The CDR3 is 18 residues long. CDR3 bases: TGTGCCAGCAGCTTAGCTGGCATGTCCAGTACTGGGGCCAACGTCCTGACTTTC. Translation gives CASSLAGMSSTGANVLTF.

V is TRBV27 and J is TRBJ2-5; 7 nucleotides match TRBD1. V gave up 4 bases and J gave up 3 bases; unmatched junction bases: 14. This CDR3 has 17 residues. Germline CDR1 MNHEY, CDR2 SMNVEV (reference sequence). The CDR3: CASSSVNIRDREETQYF. CDR3 in DNA: TGTGCCAGCAGTTCCGTAAACATCCGGGACAGAGAAGAGACCCAGTACTTC.

The genes are TRBV5-6 and TRBJ2-3, with D perhaps matching TRBD2 (5 bases). CDR3 length: 15 amino acids. V shed 2 bases and J shed 2 bases, with 12 bases lying between them. The germline V gene has CDR1 SGHDT and CDR2 YYEEEE. The CDR3 DNA reads TGTGCCAGCAGCTTTTTGGGCGGGTCCACAGATACGCAGTATTTT. Amino acids: CASSFLGGSTDTQYF.

V gene TRBV5-1 combines with J gene TRBJ2-5; D remains ambiguous. V was shortened by 0 bases and J by 0 bases, with 15 bases between the two germline ends. Germline CDR1 reads SGHRS; CDR2 reads YFSETQ. The CDR3 spans 17 residues. This CDR3 reads CASSLVFDTDYQETQYF. CDR3 sequence (DNA): TGCGCCAGCAGCTTGGTTTTTGACACCGACTACCAAGAGACCCAGTACTTC.